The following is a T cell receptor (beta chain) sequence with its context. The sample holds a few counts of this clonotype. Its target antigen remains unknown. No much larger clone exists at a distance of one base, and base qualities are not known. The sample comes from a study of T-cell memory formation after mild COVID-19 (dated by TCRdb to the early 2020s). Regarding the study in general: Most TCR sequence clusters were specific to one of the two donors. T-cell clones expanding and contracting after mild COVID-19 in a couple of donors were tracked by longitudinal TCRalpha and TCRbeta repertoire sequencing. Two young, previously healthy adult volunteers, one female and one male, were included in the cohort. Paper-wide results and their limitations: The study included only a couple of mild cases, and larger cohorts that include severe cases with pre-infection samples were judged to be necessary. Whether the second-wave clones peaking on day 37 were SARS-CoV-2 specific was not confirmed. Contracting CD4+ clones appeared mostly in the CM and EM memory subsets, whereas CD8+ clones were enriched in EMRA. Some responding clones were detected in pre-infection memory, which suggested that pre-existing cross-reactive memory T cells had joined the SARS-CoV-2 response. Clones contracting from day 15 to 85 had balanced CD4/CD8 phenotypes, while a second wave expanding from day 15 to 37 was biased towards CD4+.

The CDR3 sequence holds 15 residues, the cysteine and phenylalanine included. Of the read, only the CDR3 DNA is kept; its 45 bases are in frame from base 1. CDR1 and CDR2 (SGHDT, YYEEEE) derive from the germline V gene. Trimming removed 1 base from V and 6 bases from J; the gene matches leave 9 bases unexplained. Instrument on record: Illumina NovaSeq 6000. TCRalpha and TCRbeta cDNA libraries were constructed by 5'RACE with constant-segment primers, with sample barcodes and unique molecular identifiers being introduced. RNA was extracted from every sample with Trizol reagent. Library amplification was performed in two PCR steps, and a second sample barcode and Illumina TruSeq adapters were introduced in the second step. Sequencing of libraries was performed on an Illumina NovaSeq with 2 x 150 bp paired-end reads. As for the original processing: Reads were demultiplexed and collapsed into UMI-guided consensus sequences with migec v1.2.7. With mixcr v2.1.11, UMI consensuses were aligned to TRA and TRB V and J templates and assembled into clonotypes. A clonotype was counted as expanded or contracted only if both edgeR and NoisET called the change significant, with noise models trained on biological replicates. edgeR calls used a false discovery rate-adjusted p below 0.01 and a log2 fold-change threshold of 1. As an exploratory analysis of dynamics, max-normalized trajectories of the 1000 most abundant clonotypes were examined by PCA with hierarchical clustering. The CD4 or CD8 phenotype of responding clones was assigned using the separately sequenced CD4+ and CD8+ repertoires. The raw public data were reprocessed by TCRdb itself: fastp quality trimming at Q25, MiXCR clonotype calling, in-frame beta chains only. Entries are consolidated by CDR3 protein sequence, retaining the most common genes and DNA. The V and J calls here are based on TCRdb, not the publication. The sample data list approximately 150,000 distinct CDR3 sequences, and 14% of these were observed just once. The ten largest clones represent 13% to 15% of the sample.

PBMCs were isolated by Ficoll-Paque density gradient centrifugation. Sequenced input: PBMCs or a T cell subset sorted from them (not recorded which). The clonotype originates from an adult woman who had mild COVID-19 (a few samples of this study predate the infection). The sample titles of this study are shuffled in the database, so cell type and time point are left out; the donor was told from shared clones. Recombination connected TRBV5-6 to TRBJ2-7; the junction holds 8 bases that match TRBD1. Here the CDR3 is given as CASSLWGTGPFEQYF. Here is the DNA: TGTGCCAGCAGCTTGTGGGGGACAGGTCCCTTCGAGCAGTACTTC.